The next 26 T cell receptor beta chains were all read from a single sample in a study of blood T cell repertoires in COVID-19. Profiling relied on immunoSEQ multiplex PCR, and the TCRdb table lists in-frame clones only, not all of them. The repertoire holds approximately 260,000 clones, with approximately 90% as singletons. Input material: peripheral blood. Every receptor here comes from a man in his sixties who had recovered from COVID-19.

The genes are TRBV19 and TRBJ2-3; 11 bases agree with TRBD2. The length of the CDR3 is 14 residues. V dropped 7 bases and J dropped 0; count of bases not matched to a gene: 0. Looked up from germline, CDR1 is LNHDA and CDR2 is SQIVND (reference sequence). CDR3 in DNA: TGTGCCAGTACTAGCGGGAGGAGCACAGATACGCAGTATTTT. It encodes CASTSGRSTDTQYF.

The rearrangement links TRBV28 to TRBJ2-1, with 10 bases that match TRBD2. This CDR3 is built from 15 residues. V trimming: 3 bases; J trimming: 3 bases; junction bases outside the gene matches: 2. From germline, CDR1 is MDHEN and CDR2 SYDVKM. The CDR3 region has the DNA TGTGCCAGCAGTTTTACTAGCGGGGTCTACAATGAGCAGTTCTTC. This translates into CASSFTSGVYNEQFF.

The rearrangement links TRBV5-1 to TRBJ2-2; 8 bases align to TRBD1. CDR1 SGHRS and CDR2 YFSETQ come from the germline V gene. After removal of 0 bases from V and 0 bases from J, the junction contained 4 bases not matched to a gene. The CDR3 extends over 17 amino acids. The CDR3 DNA sequence: TGCGCCAGCAGCTTGGGACAGGGGATGGCGAACACCGGGGAGCTGTTTTTT. Translation: CASSLGQGMANTGELFF.

CDR3 coding DNA: TGTGCTAGTGGCCTTAGCGGTTACAATGAGCAGTTCTTC. Its translation is CASGLSGYNEQFF. This chain joins TRBV12-5 and TRBJ2-1; tentative D call: TRBD2 (6 bases). Germline lookup yields CDR1 LGHNT and CDR2 FRNRAP. This CDR3 contains 13 residues. V shed 6 bases and J shed 4 bases, with 10 bases lying between them.

J is TRBJ1-1 and V is TRBV19; 7 bases fit TRBD1. The V gene end was trimmed by 3 bases and the J gene end by 6 bases; junction bases not matched to a gene: 10. The CDR3 runs 15 residues. The germline V gene encodes CDR1 LNHDA and CDR2 SQIVND (reference sequence). CDR3 residues: CASSILAGGLPEAFF. In DNA form, the CDR3 reads TGTGCCAGTAGTATTTTAGCAGGGGGGCTCCCTGAAGCTTTCTTT.

This clone was recorded once. The chain joins TRBV6-6 to TRBJ2-1; a possible D gene is TRBD1 (6 bases). Germline V gene lookup returns CDR1 MNHNY and CDR2 SVGAGI (reference sequence). The CDR3 is 14 residues long. V lost 2 bases to trimming and J lost 7 bases, with 12 bases between them. The CDR3 spells CASSYGQTRNEQFF. For the CDR3, the DNA is TGTGCCAGCAGTTACGGACAGACAAGGAATGAGCAGTTCTTC.

This clone was counted ten times or more. The CDR3 DNA follows: TGTGCCAGCAGCCGTACAGGGGGCTTGAGCAATCAGCCCCAGCATTTT. It translates to CASSRTGGLSNQPQHF. The rearrangement uses TRBV5-6 and TRBJ1-5, with 9 bases matching TRBD1. The CDR3 spans 16 residues. CDR1 and CDR2 (germline): SGHDT, YYEEEE. V shed 4 bases, J shed 1 base, and the junction held 6 bases outside the gene matches. The full variable domain, with the rest looked up from reference TRBV5-6 and TRBJ1-5, is DAGVTQSPTHLIKTRGQQVTLRCSPKSGHDTVSWYQQALGQGPQFIFQYYEEEERQRGNFPDRFSGHQFPNYSSELNVNALLLGDSALYLCASSRTGGLSNQPQHFGDGTRLSIL.

This chain joins TRBV12-3 or TRBV12-4 and TRBJ1-2; tentatively, D is TRBD1 (6 bases). Trimming took off 2 bases at V and 6 bases at J, with 10 bases between the two ends. This CDR3 comprises 13 residues. The CDR3 sequence is CASSLLQGHGYTF. DNA of the CDR3: TGTGCCAGCAGTTTATTACAGGGCCATGGCTACACCTTC.

V gene TRBV24-1 combines with J gene TRBJ2-7; possibly TRBD1 for D (6 bases). Looked up from germline, CDR1 is KGHDR and CDR2 is SFDVKD. The CDR3 is made up of 12 amino acids. V lost 11 bases, J lost 6 bases, and 16 bases lay in between. CDR3 loop: CAIPGHHGEQYV. The CDR3 DNA reads TGTGCCATTCCGGGACATCACGGCGAGCAGTACGTC.

This clone was seen only a few times. The chain has TRBV2 and TRBJ1-4; maybe TRBD1 (6 bases). The CDR3 loop spans 14 amino acids. V was trimmed by 3 bases and J by 8 bases, leaving 13 bases between them. CDR1 is SNHLY and CDR2 is FYNNEI in the germline V gene. DNA of the CDR3: TGTGCCAGCAGTGATGGGGACACGGTCGAAAAACTGTTTTTT. Protein: CASSDGDTVEKLFF.

V usage is TRBV27 and J usage is TRBJ2-1, with D tentatively TRBD1 (6 bases). Germline V gives CDR1 MNHEY, CDR2 SMNVEV (reference sequence). The V and J ends lost 4 bases and 4 bases respectively, with 14 bases between them. This CDR3 spans 15 amino acids. The CDR3 loop reads CASSSNRVGYNEQFF. The CDR3 nucleotides are TGTGCCAGCAGTTCCAACAGGGTTGGATACAATGAGCAGTTCTTC.

The gene calls are TRBV6-1 and TRBJ2-1; D is possibly TRBD1 (5 bases). Germline CDR1 and CDR2: MNHNS and SASEGT. V gave up 4 bases and J gave up 1 base, with 14 bases separating them. The CDR3 spans 16 residues. The CDR3 DNA sequence: TGTGCCAGCAGTGGGCGGACACCCGGATCCTACAATGAGCAGTTCTTC. Protein sequence: CASSGRTPGSYNEQFF.

J is TRBJ2-1 and V is TRBV6-5, with D possibly TRBD1 on 6 matching bases. There are 13 residues in the CDR3. V was trimmed by 7 bases and J by 10 bases, leaving 17 bases between them. Germline V CDR1 and CDR2: MNHEY, SVGAGI. CDR3 coding DNA: TGTGCCAGCAAAAACTACTCTGGGGGCGAGCAGTTCTTC. Translation: CASKNYSGGEQFF.

This rearrangement joins TRBV9 to TRBJ1-2; D ambiguous. The V and J ends lost 4 bases and 10 bases respectively, with 17 bases between them. Germline lookup yields CDR1 SGDLS and CDR2 YYNGEE. This CDR3 region has 13 residues. CDR3 region: CASSSHGVPAYTF. The CDR3 DNA sequence: TGTGCCAGCAGCTCCCACGGGGTTCCGGCCTACACCTTC.

The chain combines TRBV6-2 or TRBV6-3 with TRBJ1-5; 8 bases fit TRBD1. V lost 4 bases to trimming and J lost 5 bases; unmatched junction nucleotides: 10. The CDR3 loop spans 16 amino acids. Germline V gene data show CDR1 as MNHEY and CDR2 as SVGEGT. The CDR3 nucleotides are TGTGCCAGCAGTTTAGGTAGCAGGGGGCGCGATCAGCCCCAGCATTTT. This translates into CASSLGSRGRDQPQHF.

The CDR3 spells CASSLPGKVGEQYF. CDR3 bases: TGCGCCAGCAGCTTGCCAGGGAAAGTGGGCGAGCAGTACTTC. The rearrangement uses TRBV5-1 and TRBJ2-7; tentative D call: TRBD1 (5 bases). Germline V gene lookup returns CDR1 SGHRS and CDR2 YFSETQ. V lost 1 base and J 6 bases, leaving 14 bases between the germline ends. The CDR3 spans 14 residues.

The chain employs TRBV7-8 and TRBJ2-5; 11 bases are a match to TRBD2. V lost 7 bases and J lost 5; bases outside the gene matches: 12. This CDR3 contains 16 residues. Per the germline V gene, CDR1 is SGHVS and CDR2 is FQNEAQ. The CDR3 sequence: CASKPTSGAWLETQYF. The CDR3 DNA sequence: TGTGCCAGCAAGCCGACTAGCGGGGCGTGGTTGGAGACCCAGTACTTC. The full variable domain, with the rest looked up from reference TRBV7-8 and TRBJ2-5, is GAGVSQSPRYKVAKRGQDVALRCDPISGHVSLFWYQQALGQGPEFLTYFQNEAQLDKSGLPSDRFFAERPEGSVSTLKIQRTQQEDSAVYLCASKPTSGAWLETQYFGPGTRLLVL.

This clone has just a few counts. This chain links TRBV6-5 with TRBJ2-3, with D perhaps matching TRBD2 (6 bases). The CDR3 extends over 14 amino acids. V was cut by 7 bases and J by 4 bases, with 15 bases left in between. The V gene's germline CDR1 is MNHEY and CDR2 SVGAGI. The CDR3 nucleotides read TGTGCCAGCATTGTCCCGGGAGCGTCAGATACGCAGTATTTT. It translates to CASIVPGASDTQYF.

This chain uses TRBV21-1 with TRBJ1-3; the table's TRBD1 call for D was not verified on the DNA. TRBV21-1 is flagged as a pseudogene. The CDR3 runs 16 residues. The CDR3 sequence is CASSTPRGALGNTIYF. The CDR3 nucleotides are TGTGCCAGCAGCACCCCCAGGGGGGCTCTTGGAAACACCATATATTTT.

This rearrangement joins TRBV5-1 to TRBJ2-3, with D possibly matching TRBD2 (6 bases). The CDR3 runs to 14 residues. The V end was cut by 4 bases, the J end by 5 bases, with 14 bases between. Germline CDR1 reads SGHRS; CDR2 reads YFSETQ. This CDR3 is CASSGGTPGDTQYF. Written as DNA, the CDR3 is TGCGCCAGCAGCGGGGGGACCCCCGGAGATACGCAGTATTTT. Based on the CDR3 plus reference TRBV5-1 and TRBJ2-3, the full variable domain is KAGVTQTPRYLIKTRGQQVTLSCSPISGHRSVSWYQQTPGQGLQFLFEYFSETQRNKGNFPGRFSGRQFSNSRSEMNVSTLELGDSALYLCASSGGTPGDTQYFGPGTRLTVL.

This clone has only a few counts. The V and J genes are TRBV5-5 and TRBJ2-7, with a weak D call TRBD1 (6 bases). The V gene lost 2 bases and the J gene lost 10 bases, with 10 bases spanning the gap. Germline CDR1 reads SGHKS; CDR2 reads YYEKEE (reference sequence). The CDR3 contains 11 residues. CDR3 sequence (DNA): TGTGCCAGCAGCTTCATGGACAGCCAGTACTTC. Protein product: CASSFMDSQYF.

The rearrangement uses TRBV18 and TRBJ1-2, with no clear D. This CDR3 comprises 13 residues. Germline values: CDR1 KGHSH, CDR2 LQKENI. The V end was cut by 4 bases, the J end by 3 bases, with 9 bases between. Written as DNA, the CDR3 is TGTGCCAGCTCACAAATCGGGGACTATGGCTACACCTTC. Protein: CASSQIGDYGYTF. The whole variable domain, remainder taken from reference TRBV18 and TRBJ1-2, is NAGVMQNPRHLVRRRGQEARLRCSPMKGHSHVYWYRQLPEEGLKFMVYLQKENIIDESGMPKERFSAEFPKEGPSILRIQQVVRGDSAAYFCASSQIGDYGYTFGSGTRLTVV.

The chain links TRBV5-1 to TRBJ2-3; 15 nucleotides line up with TRBD2. Trimming at V came to 3 bases and at J to 6 bases, leaving 5 bases not matched to a gene. Germline V gene sequence: CDR1 SGHRS, CDR2 YFSETQ. The CDR3 spans 16 residues. CDR3 in amino acids: CASSWTSGGASDTQYF. Written as DNA, the CDR3 is TGCGCCAGCAGCTGGACTAGCGGGGGGGCATCGGATACGCAGTATTTT.

The chain couples TRBV11-2 to TRBJ2-2, with TRBD1 identical over 8 bases. The CDR3 consists of 16 residues. Per the germline V gene, CDR1 is SGHAT and CDR2 is FQNNGV. The V and J ends lost 5 bases and 9 bases, in that order; junction bases with no gene match: 14. CDR3 sequence (DNA): TGTGCCAGCAGCCCGATAGGCGGACAGGGTGTCCGGGAGCTGTTTTTT. It codes for CASSPIGGQGVRELFF. Variable domain in full (rest from reference TRBV11-2 and TRBJ2-2): EAGVAQSPRYKIIEKRQSVAFWCNPISGHATLYWYQQILGQGPKLLIQFQNNGVVDDSQLPKDRFSAERLKGVDSTLKIQPAKLEDSAVYLCASSPIGGQGVRELFFGEGSRLTVL.

The chain has TRBV5-1 and TRBJ1-1; 7 bases align to TRBD1. Trimming at V came to 0 bases and at J to 0 bases, leaving 2 bases not matched to a gene. Germline V gene sequence: CDR1 SGHRS, CDR2 YFSETQ. CDR3 length: 15 amino acids. This CDR3 is CASSLVGQMNTEAFF. CDR3 DNA: TGCGCCAGCAGCTTGGTGGGACAGATGAACACTGAAGCTTTCTTT.

This clone was detected only once. The J gene is TRBJ2-7, the V gene TRBV6-4, with 10 bases identical to TRBD1. CDR1 and CDR2 from the germline V gene are MRHNA and SNTAGT. V dropped 4 bases and J dropped 4; count of bases not matched to a gene: 4. The length of the CDR3 is 14 residues. In DNA form, the CDR3 reads TGTGCCAGCAGTGCGGGGACAGGGGATTACGAGCAGTACGTC. It specifies CASSAGTGDYEQYV.